A selection of T cell receptor beta chains follows, all from one sample in a study of metastatic and nonmetastatic thyroid tumors. TCRdb reanalyzed the PCR reads via MiXCR. Seen here are around 20,000 clones, about a third observed once, and the top ten hold roughly 30%. The sequenced material came from tumor tissue. Every receptor here comes from a female donor with papillary thyroid cancer or a benign thyroid nodule (not recorded which). Some clones in this sample may be carry-over from other donors' samples. Each CDR3 is given with its conserved first and last residue. The order of the fields is CDR3 DNA, CDR3 protein, clone size, D gene, J gene, V gene. The D gene is left open where the match is weak. The size field is filled for only some rows; it gives once, few, many or a size class.

CDR3nt: TGTGCCAGCAGCGAAATAGGGGGCGGTGGCTACACCTTC
CDR3aa: CASSEIGGGGYTF
abundance: few
d_gene: TRBD1
j_gene: TRBJ1-2
v_gene: TRBV12-3/TRBV12-4

CDR3nt: TGCAGTGCTTCGACAGCGAACACCGGGGAGCTGTTTTTT
CDR3aa: CSASTANTGELFF
abundance: -
d_gene: -
j_gene: TRBJ2-2
v_gene: TRBV20-1

CDR3nt: TGTGCCAGCATCACGGTCGGCGGCTACACCTTC
CDR3aa: CASITVGGYTF
abundance: few
d_gene: -
j_gene: TRBJ1-2
v_gene: TRBV2

CDR3nt: TGTGCCAGCAGCCCTCAACTAGGAGCAAACAATGAGCAGTTCTTC
CDR3aa: CASSPQLGANNEQFF
abundance: once
d_gene: -
j_gene: TRBJ2-1
v_gene: TRBV11-2

CDR3nt: TGTGCCAGCAGTTACACTGGATTCTTGACCGAGACGGTTTTCTCTGGAAACACCATATATTTT
CDR3aa: CASSYTGFLTETVFSGNTIYF
abundance: -
d_gene: -
j_gene: TRBJ1-3
v_gene: TRBV6-2/TRBV6-3

CDR3nt: TGTGCCAGCAGTGTGCTCCAGCGGGAGAGTGAGCAGTACTTC
CDR3aa: CASSVLQRESEQYF
abundance: few
d_gene: TRBD2
j_gene: TRBJ2-7
v_gene: TRBV2

CDR3nt: TGCAGTGCTAGTGACGTCGGAGGGGGCGTTCAGCCCCAGCATTTT
CDR3aa: CSASDVGGGVQPQHF
abundance: once
d_gene: TRBD1
j_gene: TRBJ1-5
v_gene: TRBV20-1

CDR3nt: TGCGCCAGCAGCCAACCGGGACAGACAAATGAAAAACTGTTTTTT
CDR3aa: CASSQPGQTNEKLFF
abundance: -
d_gene: TRBD1
j_gene: TRBJ1-4
v_gene: TRBV4-1

CDR3nt: TGCGCCAGCAGTAGCGGGCATGACACAGATACGCAGTATTTT
CDR3aa: CASSSGHDTDTQYF
abundance: -
d_gene: TRBD2
j_gene: TRBJ2-3
v_gene: TRBV5-1

CDR3nt: TGCAGTGCTTTGCCAGGGCCGCGGAATTCACCCCTCCACTTT
CDR3aa: CSALPGPRNSPLHF
abundance: -
d_gene: -
j_gene: TRBJ1-6
v_gene: TRBV20-1

CDR3nt: TGTGCCAGCAGCTTCAGCCTAGCGGGCCAGAGCTCCTACAATGAGCAGTTCTTC
CDR3aa: CASSFSLAGQSSYNEQFF
abundance: -
d_gene: TRBD2
j_gene: TRBJ2-1
v_gene: TRBV7-6

CDR3nt: TGTGCCAGCAGTTCAGCGGACAGGGGTTCCTATGGCTACACCTTC
CDR3aa: CASSSADRGSYGYTF
abundance: few
d_gene: TRBD1
j_gene: TRBJ1-2
v_gene: TRBV28

CDR3nt: TGCGCCAGCAGCTCAGGACAGGGATTAGATACGCAGTATTTT
CDR3aa: CASSSGQGLDTQYF
abundance: -
d_gene: TRBD1
j_gene: TRBJ2-3
v_gene: TRBV5-1

CDR3nt: TGCGCCAGCAGCTTGGTCGGCGGGAACACCGGGGAGCTGTTTTTT
CDR3aa: CASSLVGGNTGELFF
abundance: -
d_gene: -
j_gene: TRBJ2-2
v_gene: TRBV5-1

CDR3nt: TGTGCCAGCAGCAAGAGGGGGACAGGGGAAGGCTACACCTTC
CDR3aa: CASSKRGTGEGYTF
abundance: -
d_gene: TRBD1
j_gene: TRBJ1-2
v_gene: TRBV13

CDR3nt: TGTGCCAGCAGCTTAGTAGGGACTAGCGGGAATCTGGGCTCCTACAATGAGCAGTTCTTC
CDR3aa: CASSLVGTSGNLGSYNEQFF
abundance: -
d_gene: TRBD2
j_gene: TRBJ2-1
v_gene: TRBV11-3

CDR3nt: TGCAGCCCCAGGGACTGGCGGCATGAGCAGTTCTTC
CDR3aa: CSPRDWRHEQFF
abundance: few
d_gene: -
j_gene: TRBJ2-1
v_gene: TRBV20-1

CDR3nt: TGTGCCTGGAGTGTCGGCAGGGGGACTGAAGCTTTCTTT
CDR3aa: CAWSVGRGTEAFF
abundance: -
d_gene: TRBD1
j_gene: TRBJ1-1
v_gene: TRBV30

CDR3nt: TGTGCCAGCAGCTCCCGAAGCGGGAGAGGGTACAATGAGCAGTTCTTC
CDR3aa: CASSSRSGRGYNEQFF
abundance: -
d_gene: TRBD2
j_gene: TRBJ2-1
v_gene: TRBV11-2

CDR3nt: TGTGCCAGCCGACCCTTGTGGGACAATGAGCAGTTCTTC
CDR3aa: CASRPLWDNEQFF
abundance: few
d_gene: -
j_gene: TRBJ2-1
v_gene: TRBV6-2/TRBV6-3

CDR3nt: TGTGCCAGCACTTCCAGGGGGTCCACAGATACGCAGTATTTT
CDR3aa: CASTSRGSTDTQYF
abundance: -
d_gene: TRBD1
j_gene: TRBJ2-3
v_gene: TRBV28

CDR3nt: TGTGCCAGCAGCTCATCGTGGGGTAACCCGGACGGGGACGAGCAGTACTTC
CDR3aa: CASSSSWGNPDGDEQYF
abundance: -
d_gene: -
j_gene: TRBJ2-7
v_gene: TRBV11-2

CDR3nt: TGTGCCAGCATTCCTACCCGCCCTCTCCCCTACGAGCAGTACTTC
CDR3aa: CASIPTRPLPYEQYF
abundance: many
d_gene: -
j_gene: TRBJ2-7
v_gene: TRBV12-3/TRBV12-4

CDR3nt: TGTGCCAGCAGGGGGACAGGGACCGGGGAGCTGTTTTTT
CDR3aa: CASRGTGTGELFF
abundance: few
d_gene: TRBD1
j_gene: TRBJ2-2
v_gene: TRBV6-2/TRBV6-3

CDR3nt: TGTGCCAGCAGGGAGGACACCATATATTTT
CDR3aa: CASREDTIYF
abundance: few
d_gene: -
j_gene: TRBJ1-3
v_gene: TRBV6-1

CDR3nt: TGTGCCAGCAGCTTAGGGTTGGGCAGCGGGAGCGGCACCGGGGAGCTGTTTTTT
CDR3aa: CASSLGLGSGSGTGELFF
abundance: -
d_gene: TRBD2
j_gene: TRBJ2-2
v_gene: TRBV11-1

CDR3nt: TGTGCCAGCAGTTCACACAGGGGCGGTCAGCCCCAGCATTTT
CDR3aa: CASSSHRGGQPQHF
abundance: few
d_gene: TRBD1
j_gene: TRBJ1-5
v_gene: TRBV6-1

CDR3nt: TGTGCCAGCAGTGAGGAGACCCAGTACTTC
CDR3aa: CASSEETQYF
abundance: -
d_gene: -
j_gene: TRBJ2-5
v_gene: TRBV6-1

CDR3nt: TGTGCCAGCAGCTCTCGGGGGAGGTCAAAAGAGCAGTACTTC
CDR3aa: CASSSRGRSKEQYF
abundance: once
d_gene: -
j_gene: TRBJ2-7
v_gene: TRBV11-1